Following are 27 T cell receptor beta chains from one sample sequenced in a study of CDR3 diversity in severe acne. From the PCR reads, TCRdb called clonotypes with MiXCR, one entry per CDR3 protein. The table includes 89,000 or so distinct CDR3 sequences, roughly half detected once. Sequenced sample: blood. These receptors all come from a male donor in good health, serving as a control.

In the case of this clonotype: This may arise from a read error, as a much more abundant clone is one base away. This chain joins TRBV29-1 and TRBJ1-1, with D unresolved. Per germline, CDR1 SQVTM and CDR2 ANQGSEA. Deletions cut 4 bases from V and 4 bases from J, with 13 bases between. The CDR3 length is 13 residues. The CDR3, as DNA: TGCAGCGTTGTCCCCGGAGGTAGCACTGAAGCTTTCTTT. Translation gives CSVVPGGSTEAFF.

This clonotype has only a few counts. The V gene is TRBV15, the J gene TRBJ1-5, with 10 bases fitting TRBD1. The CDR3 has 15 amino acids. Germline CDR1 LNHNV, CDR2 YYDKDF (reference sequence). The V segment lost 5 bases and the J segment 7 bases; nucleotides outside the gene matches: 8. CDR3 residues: CATSGGTGVEQPQHF. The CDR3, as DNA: TGTGCCACCAGCGGGGGGACAGGGGTAGAACAGCCCCAGCATTTT. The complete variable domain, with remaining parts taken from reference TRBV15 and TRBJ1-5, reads DAMVIQNPRYQVTQFGKPVTLSCSQTLNHNVMYWYQQKSSQAPKLLFHYYDKDFNNEADTPDNFQSRRPNTSFCFLDIRSPGLGDTAMYLCATSGGTGVEQPQHFGDGTRLSIL.

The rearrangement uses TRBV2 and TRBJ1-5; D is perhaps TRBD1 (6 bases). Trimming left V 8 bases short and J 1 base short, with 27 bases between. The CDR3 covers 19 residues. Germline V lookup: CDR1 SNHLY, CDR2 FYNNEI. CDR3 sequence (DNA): TGTGCCAGCGCCTTCGGACCTGAGGGGGGCACCGGGAGCAATCAGCCCCAGCATTTT. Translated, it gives CASAFGPEGGTGSNQPQHF. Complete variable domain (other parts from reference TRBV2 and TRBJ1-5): EPEVTQTPSHQVTQMGQEVILRCVPISNHLYFYWYRQILGQKVEFLVSFYNNEISEKSEIFDDQFSVERPDGSNFTLKIRSTKLEDSAMYFCASAFGPEGGTGSNQPQHFGDGTRLSIL.

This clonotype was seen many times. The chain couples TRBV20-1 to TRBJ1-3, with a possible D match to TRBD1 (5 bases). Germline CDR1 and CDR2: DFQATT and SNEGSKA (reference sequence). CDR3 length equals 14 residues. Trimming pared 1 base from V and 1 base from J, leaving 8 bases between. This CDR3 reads CSARVGGSGNTIYF. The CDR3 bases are TGCAGTGCTAGAGTGGGGGGATCTGGAAACACCATATATTTT.

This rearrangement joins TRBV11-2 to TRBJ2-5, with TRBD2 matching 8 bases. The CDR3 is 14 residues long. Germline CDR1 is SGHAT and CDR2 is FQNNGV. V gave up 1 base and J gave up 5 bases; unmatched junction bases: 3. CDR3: CASSLGSGGETQYF. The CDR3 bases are TGTGCCAGCAGCTTAGGGTCGGGAGGGGAGACCCAGTACTTC.

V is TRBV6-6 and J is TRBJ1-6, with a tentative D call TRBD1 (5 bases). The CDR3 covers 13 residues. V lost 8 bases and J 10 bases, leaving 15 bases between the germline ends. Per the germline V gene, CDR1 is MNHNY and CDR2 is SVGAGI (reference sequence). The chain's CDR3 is CASRSLGESPLHF. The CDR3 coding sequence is TGTGCCAGCCGTAGTCTGGGGGAGTCACCCCTCCACTTT.

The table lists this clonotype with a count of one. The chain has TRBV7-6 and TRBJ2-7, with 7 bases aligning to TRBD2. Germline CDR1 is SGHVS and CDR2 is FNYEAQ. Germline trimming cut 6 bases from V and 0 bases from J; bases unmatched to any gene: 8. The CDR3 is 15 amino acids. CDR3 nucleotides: TGTGCCAGCAGATTGACTAGCCAGAGCTCCTACGAGCAGTACTTC. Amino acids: CASRLTSQSSYEQYF.

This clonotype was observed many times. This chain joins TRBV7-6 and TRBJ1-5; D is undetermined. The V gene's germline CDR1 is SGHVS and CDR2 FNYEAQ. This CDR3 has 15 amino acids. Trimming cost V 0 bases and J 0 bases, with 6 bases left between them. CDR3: CASSLALGSNQPQHF. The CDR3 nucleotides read TGTGCCAGCAGCTTAGCGCTGGGTAGCAATCAGCCCCAGCATTTT.

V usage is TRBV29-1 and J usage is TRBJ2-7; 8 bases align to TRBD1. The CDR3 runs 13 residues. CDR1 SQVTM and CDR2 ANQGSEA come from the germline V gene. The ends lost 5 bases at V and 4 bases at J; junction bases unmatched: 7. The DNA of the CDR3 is TGCAGCGTTCCCAGGACAGGGAGTTACGAGCAGTACTTC. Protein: CSVPRTGSYEQYF.

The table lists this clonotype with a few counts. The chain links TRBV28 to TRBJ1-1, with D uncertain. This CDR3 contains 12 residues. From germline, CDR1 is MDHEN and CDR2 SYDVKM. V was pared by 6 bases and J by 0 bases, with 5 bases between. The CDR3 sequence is CASRTLNTEAFF. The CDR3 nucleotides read TGTGCCAGCAGAACTTTGAACACTGAAGCTTTCTTT. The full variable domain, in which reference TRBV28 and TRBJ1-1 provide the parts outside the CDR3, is DVKVTQSSRYLVKRTGEKVFLECVQDMDHENMFWYRQDPGLGLRLIYFSYDVKMKEKGDIPEGYSVSREKKERFSLILESASTNQTSMYLCASRTLNTEAFFGQGTRLTVV.

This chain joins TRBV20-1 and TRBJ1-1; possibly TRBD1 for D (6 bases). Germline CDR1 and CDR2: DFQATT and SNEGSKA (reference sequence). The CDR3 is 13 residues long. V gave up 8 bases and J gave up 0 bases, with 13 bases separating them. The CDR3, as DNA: TGCAGTACTCTACGACAGGTGAACACTGAAGCTTTCTTT. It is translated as CSTLRQVNTEAFF.

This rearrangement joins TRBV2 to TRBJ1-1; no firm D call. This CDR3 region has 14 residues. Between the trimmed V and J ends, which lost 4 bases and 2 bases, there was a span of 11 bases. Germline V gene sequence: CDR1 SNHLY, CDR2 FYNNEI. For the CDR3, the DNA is TGTGCCAGCAGTGGCGTTTCAGGTAACACTGAAGCTTTCTTT. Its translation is CASSGVSGNTEAFF.

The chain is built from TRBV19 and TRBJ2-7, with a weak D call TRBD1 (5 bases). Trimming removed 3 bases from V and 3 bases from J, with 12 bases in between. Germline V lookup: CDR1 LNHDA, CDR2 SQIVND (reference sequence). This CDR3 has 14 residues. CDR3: CASSMRQSHYEQYF. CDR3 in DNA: TGTGCCAGTAGTATGAGACAGTCCCACTACGAGCAGTACTTC.

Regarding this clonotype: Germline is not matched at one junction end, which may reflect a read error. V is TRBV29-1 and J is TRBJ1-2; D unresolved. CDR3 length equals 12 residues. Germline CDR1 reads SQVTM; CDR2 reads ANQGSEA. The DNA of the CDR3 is TGCAGCGTCTCGGAGTCCAACTATGGCCACACCTTC. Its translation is CSVSESNYGHTF.

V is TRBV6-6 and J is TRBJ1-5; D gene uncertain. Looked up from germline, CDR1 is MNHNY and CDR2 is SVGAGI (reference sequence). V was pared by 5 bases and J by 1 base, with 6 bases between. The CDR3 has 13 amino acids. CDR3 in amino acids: CASSEQSNQPQHF. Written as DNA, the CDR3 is TGTGCCAGCAGTGAGCAGAGCAATCAGCCCCAGCATTTT.

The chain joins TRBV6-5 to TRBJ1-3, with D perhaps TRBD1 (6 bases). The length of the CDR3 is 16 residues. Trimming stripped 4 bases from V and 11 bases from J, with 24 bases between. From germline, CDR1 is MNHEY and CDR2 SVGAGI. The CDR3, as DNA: TGTGCCAGCAGTTCACTGGACAGCGCGGTCGGAGGAGCCATATATTTT. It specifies CASSSLDSAVGGAIYF.

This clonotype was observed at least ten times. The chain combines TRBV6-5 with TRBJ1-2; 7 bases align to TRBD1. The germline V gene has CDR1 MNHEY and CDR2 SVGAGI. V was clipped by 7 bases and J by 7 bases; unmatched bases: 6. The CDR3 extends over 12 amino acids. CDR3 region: CASTRDRAGYTF. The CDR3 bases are TGTGCCAGCACTAGGGACAGAGCTGGCTACACCTTC.

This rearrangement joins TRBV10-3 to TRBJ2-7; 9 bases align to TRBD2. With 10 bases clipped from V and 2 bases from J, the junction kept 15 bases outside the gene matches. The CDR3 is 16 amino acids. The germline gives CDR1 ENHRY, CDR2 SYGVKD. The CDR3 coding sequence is TGTGCCACCACGGGGAGCGGGAGGAGGGCAGCCTACGAGCAGTACTTC. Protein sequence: CATTGSGRRAAYEQYF.

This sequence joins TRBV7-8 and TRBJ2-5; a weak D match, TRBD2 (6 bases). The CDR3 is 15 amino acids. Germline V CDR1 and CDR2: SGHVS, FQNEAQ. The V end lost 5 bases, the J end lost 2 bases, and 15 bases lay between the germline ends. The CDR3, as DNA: TGTGCCAGCAGCAGACCGCGGGACTTTCAAGAGACCCAGTACTTC. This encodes CASSRPRDFQETQYF.

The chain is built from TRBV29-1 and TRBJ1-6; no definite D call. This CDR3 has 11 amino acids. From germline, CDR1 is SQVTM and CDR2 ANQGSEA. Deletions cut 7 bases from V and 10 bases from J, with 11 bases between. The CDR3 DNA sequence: TGCAGCGCTGATCATGTCTCACCCCTCCACTTT. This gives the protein CSADHVSPLHF.

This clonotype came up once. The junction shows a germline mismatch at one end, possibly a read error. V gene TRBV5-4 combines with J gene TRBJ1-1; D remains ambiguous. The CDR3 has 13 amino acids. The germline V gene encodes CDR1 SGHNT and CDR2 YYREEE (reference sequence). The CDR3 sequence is CASSVRENTEASF. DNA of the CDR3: TGTGCCAGCAGCGTCCGGGAGAACACTGAAGCTTCCTTT.

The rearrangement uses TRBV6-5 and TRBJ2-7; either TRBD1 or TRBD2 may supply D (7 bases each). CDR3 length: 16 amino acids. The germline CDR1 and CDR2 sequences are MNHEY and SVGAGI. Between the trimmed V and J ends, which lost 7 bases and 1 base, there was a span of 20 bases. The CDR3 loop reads CASKRGGPGGSYEQYF. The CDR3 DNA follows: TGTGCCAGCAAAAGGGGAGGGCCAGGGGGGTCCTACGAGCAGTACTTC.

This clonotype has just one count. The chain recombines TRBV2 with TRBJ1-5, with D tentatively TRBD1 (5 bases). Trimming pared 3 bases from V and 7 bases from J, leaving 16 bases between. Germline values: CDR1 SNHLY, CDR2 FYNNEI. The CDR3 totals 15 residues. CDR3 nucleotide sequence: TGTGCCAGCAGTGAGCGGGAAGGGGATGGCCAGCCCCAGCATTTT. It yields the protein CASSEREGDGQPQHF.

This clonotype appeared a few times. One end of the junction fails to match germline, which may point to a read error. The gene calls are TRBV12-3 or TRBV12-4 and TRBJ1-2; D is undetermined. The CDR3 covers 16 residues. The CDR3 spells CASSLEGGQTNYGYTF. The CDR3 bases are TGTGCCAGCAGCTTAGAAGGTGGGCAGACTAACTATGGCTACACCTTC.

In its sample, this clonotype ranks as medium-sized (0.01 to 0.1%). CDR3 nucleotide sequence: TGTGCCAGCAGTGGGGACAGGGGGCGAGAGACCCAGTACTTC. This codes for CASSGDRGRETQYF. This sequence joins TRBV2 and TRBJ2-5; 12 nucleotides align to TRBD1. The V segment lost 4 bases and the J segment 4 bases; nucleotides outside the gene matches: 1. The CDR3 runs to 14 residues. CDR1 is SNHLY and CDR2 is FYNNEI in the germline V gene.

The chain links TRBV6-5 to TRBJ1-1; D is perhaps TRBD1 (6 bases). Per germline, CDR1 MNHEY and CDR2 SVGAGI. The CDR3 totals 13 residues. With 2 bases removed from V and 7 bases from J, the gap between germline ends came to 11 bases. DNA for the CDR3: TGTGCCAGCAGTTACGGGGGCACCTTTGAAGCTTTCTTT. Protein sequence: CASSYGGTFEAFF.

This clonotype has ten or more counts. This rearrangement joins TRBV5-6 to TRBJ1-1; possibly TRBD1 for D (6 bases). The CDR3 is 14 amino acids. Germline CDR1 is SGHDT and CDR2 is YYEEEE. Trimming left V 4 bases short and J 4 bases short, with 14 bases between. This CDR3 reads CASSTGVTGTEAFF. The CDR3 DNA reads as TGTGCCAGCAGCACCGGGGTGACAGGCACTGAAGCTTTCTTT.